These 21 T cell receptor beta chains originate from one sample sequenced in a study of shared clonotypes between healthy human individuals. CD45RO negativity and positive selection for CCR7 defined naive CD8 cells, a population that excluded terminally differentiated effector memory CD45RA+ cells. Some clones are missing from TCRdb's copy, which holds only in-frame ones; the method was immunoSEQ multiplex PCR. The table includes 760,000 or so clones, about 97% detected once. Sequencing input: naive CD8+ T cells sorted from blood. The receptors derive from a man under 40 in good health.

The chain uses TRBV7-9 and TRBJ1-2, with D maybe TRBD1 (6 bases). Per germline, CDR1 SEHNR and CDR2 FQNEAQ (reference sequence). The CDR3 sequence is 17 residues long. Trimming removed 3 bases from V and 6 bases from J, with 23 bases in between. The DNA of the CDR3 is TGTGCCAGCAGCTTGGGGTCGACAGGCTATTTGATGGATGGCTACACCTTC. Protein: CASSLGSTGYLMDGYTF.

V gene TRBV9 combines with J gene TRBJ2-5; D unclear. The CDR3 sequence is 14 residues long. Per germline, CDR1 SGDLS and CDR2 YYNGEE. V was pared by 7 bases and J by 1 base, with 14 bases between. The CDR3 DNA follows: TGTGCCAGCGCCGGGTACATGGGCCAAGAGACCCAGTACTTC. Amino acids: CASAGYMGQETQYF.

The chain couples TRBV29-1 to TRBJ2-5, with 8 positions matching TRBD1. Trimming cost V 4 bases and J 2 bases; bases outside gene matches: 9. CDR1 SQVTM and CDR2 ANQGSEA come from the germline V gene. This CDR3 has 15 amino acids. CDR3 coding DNA: TGCAGCGTTGGGGGATCAGGGGGCCTACAAGAGACCCAGTACTTC. This codes for CSVGGSGGLQETQYF.

This clone was recorded only once. The gene calls are TRBV27 and TRBJ1-5, with 11 bases lining up with TRBD1. CDR3 size: 18 residues. V gave up 2 bases and J gave up 4 bases; unmatched junction bases: 10. Germline CDR1 and CDR2: MNHEY and SMNVEV (reference sequence). The CDR3 DNA reads as TGTGCCAGCAGTTTAGCCAGGACAGGGGGCTCTTCAAATCAGCCCCAGCATTTT. This sequence encodes CASSLARTGGSSNQPQHF.

This chain links TRBV6-1 with TRBJ2-7; D might be TRBD2 (5 bases). The germline CDR1 and CDR2 sequences are MNHNS and SASEGT. This CDR3 spans 12 amino acids. Deletions cut 6 bases from V and 0 bases from J, with 6 bases between. The CDR3 region is CASRGSSYEQYF. DNA for the CDR3: TGTGCCAGCAGAGGGAGCTCCTACGAGCAGTACTTC.

The chain recombines TRBV29-1 with TRBJ2-1; 11 bases fit TRBD1. Trimming cost V 7 bases and J 2 bases; bases outside gene matches: 1. Germline-derived CDR1 and CDR2 are SQVTM and ANQGSEA. The CDR3 has 13 amino acids. The CDR3 loop reads CSGTGGTYNEQFF. CDR3 nucleotide sequence: TGCAGCGGGACAGGGGGCACCTACAATGAGCAGTTCTTC.

CDR3 nucleotides: TGTGCCAGCAGTCCCGGACACATGTACAATGAGCAGTTCTTC. Its protein is CASSPGHMYNEQFF. The genes are TRBV27 and TRBJ2-1; TRBD1 might be the D (5 bases). This CDR3 has 14 residues. Per germline, CDR1 MNHEY and CDR2 SMNVEV (reference sequence). V lost 5 bases to trimming and J lost 4 bases, with 12 bases between them.

The CDR3 DNA sequence: TGTGCCAGCAGCCCTTGGGCGCAAAACTACAATGAGCAGTTCTTC. It yields the protein CASSPWAQNYNEQFF. V and J are TRBV7-8 and TRBJ2-1, with no clear D. The CDR3 has 15 amino acids. Deletions cut 5 bases from V and 3 bases from J, with 14 bases between. Germline assignment: CDR1 SGHVS and CDR2 FQNEAQ.

The chain joins TRBV27 to TRBJ2-1; maybe TRBD2 (5 bases). CDR3 length: 14 residues. Looked up from germline, CDR1 is MNHEY and CDR2 is SMNVEV (reference sequence). The V and J ends lost 6 bases and 4 bases respectively, with 13 bases between them. The CDR3 here is CASSPGMEYNEQFF. CDR3 in DNA: TGTGCCAGCAGCCCGGGGATGGAATACAATGAGCAGTTCTTC.

This chain uses TRBV5-6 with TRBJ2-1; TRBD1 aligns across 11 bases. CDR3 length equals 15 residues. Germline V gives CDR1 SGHDT, CDR2 YYEEEE. Trimming at V came to 4 bases and at J to 4 bases, leaving 4 bases not matched to a gene. The CDR3 loop reads CASSPDRGLYNEQFF. CDR3 coding DNA: TGTGCCAGCAGCCCGGACAGGGGGCTGTACAATGAGCAGTTCTTC.

With respect to this clone: The sample holds other DNA sequences that translate to the same CDR3. CDR3 coding DNA: TGTGCCAGCAGTTTTCTGGGAAGCTCCTACGAGCAGTACTTC. This translates into CASSFLGSSYEQYF. The chain couples TRBV27 to TRBJ2-7; no clear D gene. The CDR3 extends over 14 amino acids. From germline, CDR1 is MNHEY and CDR2 SMNVEV (reference sequence). Trimming left V 3 bases short and J 0 bases short, with 9 bases between.

The rearrangement uses TRBV7-9 and TRBJ2-7; TRBD1 matches 10 bases. The V segment lost 5 bases and the J segment 4 bases; nucleotides outside the gene matches: 11. This CDR3 is 16 amino acids long. Germline assignment: CDR1 SEHNR and CDR2 FQNEAQ (reference sequence). In nucleotides, the CDR3 is TGTGCCAGCAGCACCATACTCCGGACAGGGGGTTACGAGCAGTACTTC. Protein sequence: CASSTILRTGGYEQYF.

The chain links TRBV5-1 to TRBJ2-3; 7 bases line up with TRBD2. The J segment lost 2 bases and the V segment lost 4 bases, leaving 4 bases of the junction unmatched. From germline, CDR1 is SGHRS and CDR2 YFSETQ. This CDR3 comprises 14 residues. CDR3 in amino acids: CASSPLADTDTQYF. CDR3 DNA: TGCGCCAGCAGCCCGCTAGCGGACACAGATACGCAGTATTTT.

This clone was detected once. The V call is TRBV5-4, the J call TRBJ2-3, with a weak D call TRBD1 (6 bases). The CDR3 runs to 16 residues. Deletions cut 4 bases from V and 1 base from J, with 16 bases between. Germline assignment: CDR1 SGHNT and CDR2 YYREEE (reference sequence). The CDR3 DNA reads TGTGCCAGCAGCCAAAACCGGGACATCGGCACAGATACGCAGTATTTT. Residues: CASSQNRDIGTDTQYF.

About this clone itself: Other DNA variants within this sample encode the same CDR3. The chain couples TRBV15 to TRBJ1-5; D gene uncertain. This CDR3 is built from 15 residues. Trimming shortened V by 0 bases and J by 0 bases, and 6 bases separated the two germline ends. The germline CDR1 and CDR2 sequences are LNHNV and YYDKDF (reference sequence). CDR3: CATSRDRNSNQPQHF. CDR3 bases: TGTGCCACCAGCAGAGATAGGAATAGCAATCAGCCCCAGCATTTT.

CDR3 in amino acids: CASSLGPSGREDTQYF. CDR3 coding DNA: TGTGCCAGCAGCTTAGGTCCAAGCGGGAGAGAGGATACGCAGTATTTT. The rearrangement uses TRBV7-9 and TRBJ2-3; 8 positions agree with TRBD2. The CDR3 runs to 16 residues. V trimming: 1 base; J trimming: 6 bases; junction bases outside the gene matches: 9. CDR1 SEHNR and CDR2 FQNEAQ come from the germline V gene (reference sequence).

This chain joins TRBV15 and TRBJ1-5, with 7 bases matching TRBD1. There are 14 residues in the CDR3. The V gene end was trimmed by 5 bases and the J gene end by 2 bases; junction bases not matched to a gene: 3. Per the germline V gene, CDR1 is LNHNV and CDR2 is YYDKDF (reference sequence). CDR3 sequence: CATSEDRGNQPQHF. Here the CDR3 DNA reads TGTGCCACCAGCGAAGACAGGGGCAATCAGCCCCAGCATTTT.

Of note for this clone: Other DNA sequences of this sample code for an identical CDR3. The rearrangement joins TRBV4-3 to TRBJ2-1, with TRBD1 identical over 7 bases. V shed 1 base, J shed 4 bases, and the junction held 1 base outside the gene matches. Looked up from germline, CDR1 is LGHNA and CDR2 is YSLEER. This CDR3 region has 14 residues. The CDR3 protein is CASSQGQGYNEQFF. In nucleotides, the CDR3 is TGCGCCAGCAGCCAAGGACAGGGATACAATGAGCAGTTCTTC.

This rearrangement joins TRBV5-6 to TRBJ1-4; D is unclear. V lost 2 bases to trimming and J lost 3 bases, with 20 bases between them. Germline CDR1 reads SGHDT; CDR2 reads YYEEEE. The CDR3 loop spans 18 amino acids. CDR3 region: CASSLDSPVSISNEKLFF. The CDR3 coding sequence is TGTGCCAGCAGCTTAGACTCACCCGTCAGTATTTCTAATGAAAAACTGTTTTTT.

V gene TRBV27 combines with J gene TRBJ2-7, with TRBD2 as a possible D gene (6 bases). This CDR3 is built from 14 residues. Looked up from germline, CDR1 is MNHEY and CDR2 is SMNVEV (reference sequence). The V gene lost 7 bases and the J gene lost 3 bases, with 16 bases spanning the gap. Here the CDR3 DNA reads TGTGCCAGCACGCCGTCACTAGCCCACTACGAGCAGTACTTC. Translation gives CASTPSLAHYEQYF.

This clone has a single count. The chain couples TRBV7-9 to TRBJ1-2; TRBD1 aligns across 9 bases. The germline V gene has CDR1 SEHNR and CDR2 FQNEAQ (reference sequence). V lost 2 bases, J lost 2 bases, and 3 bases stayed unmatched. CDR3 size: 15 residues. CDR3 sequence (DNA): TGTGCCAGCAGCTTATGGACAGGGGCCAACTATGGCTACACCTTC. Translated, it gives CASSLWTGANYGYTF.